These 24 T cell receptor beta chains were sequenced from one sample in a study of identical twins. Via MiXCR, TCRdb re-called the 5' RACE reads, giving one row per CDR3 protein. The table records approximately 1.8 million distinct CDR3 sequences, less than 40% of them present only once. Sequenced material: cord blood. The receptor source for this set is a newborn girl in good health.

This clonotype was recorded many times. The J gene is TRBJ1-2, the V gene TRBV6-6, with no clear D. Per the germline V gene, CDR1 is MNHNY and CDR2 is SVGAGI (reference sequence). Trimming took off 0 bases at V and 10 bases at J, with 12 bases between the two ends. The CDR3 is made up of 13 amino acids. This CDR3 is CASSYSFNGPYTF. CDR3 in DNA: TGTGCCAGCAGTTACTCGTTCAACGGACCCTACACCTTC.

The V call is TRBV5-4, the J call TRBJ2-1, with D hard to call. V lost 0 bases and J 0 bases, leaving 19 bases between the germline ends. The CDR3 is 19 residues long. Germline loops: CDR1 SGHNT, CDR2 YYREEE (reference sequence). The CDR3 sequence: CASSLEGADFLFSYNEQFF. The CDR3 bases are TGTGCCAGCAGCTTGGAGGGTGCTGACTTCCTCTTCTCCTACAATGAGCAGTTCTTC.

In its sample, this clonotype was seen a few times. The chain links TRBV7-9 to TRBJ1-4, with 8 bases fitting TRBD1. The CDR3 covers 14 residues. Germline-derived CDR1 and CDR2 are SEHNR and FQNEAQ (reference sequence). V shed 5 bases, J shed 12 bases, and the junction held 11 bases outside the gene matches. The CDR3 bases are TGTGCCAGCAGCCAAGACAGGGGCTTCGCTGAACTGTTTTTT. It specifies CASSQDRGFAELFF.

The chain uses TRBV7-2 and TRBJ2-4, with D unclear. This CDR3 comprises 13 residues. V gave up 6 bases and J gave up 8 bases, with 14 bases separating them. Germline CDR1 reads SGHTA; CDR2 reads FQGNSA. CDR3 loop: CASSLSLIDIQYF. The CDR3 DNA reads TGTGCCAGCAGTCTTAGCTTAATCGACATTCAGTACTTC.

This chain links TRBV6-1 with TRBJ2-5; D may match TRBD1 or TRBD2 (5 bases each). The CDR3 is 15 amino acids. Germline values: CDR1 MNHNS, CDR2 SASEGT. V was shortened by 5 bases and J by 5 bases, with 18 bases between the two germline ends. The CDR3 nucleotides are TGTGCCAGCAGTCGCCGGGACCTGTTGTCGGAGACCCAGTACTTC. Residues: CASSRRDLLSETQYF.

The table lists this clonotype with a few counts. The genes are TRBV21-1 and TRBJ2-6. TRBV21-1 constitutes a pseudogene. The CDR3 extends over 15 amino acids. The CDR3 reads CASSKRGPGANVLTF. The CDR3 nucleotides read TGTGCCAGCAGCAAACGTGGCCCTGGGGCCAACGTCCTGACTTTC.

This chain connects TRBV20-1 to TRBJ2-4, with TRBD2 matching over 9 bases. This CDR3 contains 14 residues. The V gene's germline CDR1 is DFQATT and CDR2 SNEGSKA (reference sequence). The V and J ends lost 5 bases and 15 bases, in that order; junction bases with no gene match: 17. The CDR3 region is CSAQRGGAKTTRYF. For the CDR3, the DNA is TGCAGTGCTCAACGCGGGGGGGCCAAAACCACTCGGTACTTC.

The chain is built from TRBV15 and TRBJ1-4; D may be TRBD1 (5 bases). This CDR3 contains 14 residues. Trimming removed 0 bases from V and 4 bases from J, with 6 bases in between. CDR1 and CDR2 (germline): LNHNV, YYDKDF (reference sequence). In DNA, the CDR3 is TGTGCCACCAGCAGAGATAGGGGTAATGAAAAACTGTTTTTT. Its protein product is CATSRDRGNEKLFF.

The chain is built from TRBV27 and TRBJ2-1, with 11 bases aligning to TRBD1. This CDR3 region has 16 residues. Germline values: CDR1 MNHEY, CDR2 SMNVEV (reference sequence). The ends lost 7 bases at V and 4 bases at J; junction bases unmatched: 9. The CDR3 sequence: CASNFIGTGGYNEQFF. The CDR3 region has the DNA TGTGCCAGCAACTTCATTGGGACAGGGGGTTACAATGAGCAGTTCTTC.

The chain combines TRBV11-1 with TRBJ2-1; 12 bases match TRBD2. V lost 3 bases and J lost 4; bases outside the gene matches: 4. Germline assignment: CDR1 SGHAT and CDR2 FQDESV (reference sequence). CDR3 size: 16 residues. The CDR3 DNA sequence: TGTGCCAGCAGCTTTCTTACTAGCGGGAGGTACAATGAGCAGTTCTTC. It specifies CASSFLTSGRYNEQFF. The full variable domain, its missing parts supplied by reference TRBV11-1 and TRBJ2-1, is EAEVAQSPRYKITEKSQAVAFWCDPISGHATLYWYRQILGQGPELLVQFQDESVVDDSQLPKDRFSAERLKGVDSTLKIQPAELGDSAMYLCASSFLTSGRYNEQFFGPGTRLTVL.

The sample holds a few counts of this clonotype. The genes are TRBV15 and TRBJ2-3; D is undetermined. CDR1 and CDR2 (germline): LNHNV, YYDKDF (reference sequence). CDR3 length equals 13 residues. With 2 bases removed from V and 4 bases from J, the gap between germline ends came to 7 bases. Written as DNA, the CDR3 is TGTGCCACCAGCAGAAGTCCCGCAGATACGCAGTATTTT. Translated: CATSRSPADTQYF. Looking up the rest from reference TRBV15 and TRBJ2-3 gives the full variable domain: DAMVIQNPRYQVTQFGKPVTLSCSQTLNHNVMYWYQQKSSQAPKLLFHYYDKDFNNEADTPDNFQSRRPNTSFCFLDIRSPGLGDTAMYLCATSRSPADTQYFGPGTRLTVL.

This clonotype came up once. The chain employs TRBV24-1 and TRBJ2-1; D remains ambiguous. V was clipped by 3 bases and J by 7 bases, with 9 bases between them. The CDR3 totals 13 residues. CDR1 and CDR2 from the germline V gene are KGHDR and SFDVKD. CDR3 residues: CATSDRPGNEQFF. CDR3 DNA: TGTGCCACCAGTGATCGACCCGGGAATGAGCAGTTCTTC.

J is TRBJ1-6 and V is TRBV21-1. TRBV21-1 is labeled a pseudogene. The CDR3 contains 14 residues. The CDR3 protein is CASSNLPKNSPLHF. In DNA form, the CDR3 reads TGTGCCAGCAGCAATCTCCCTAAAAATTCACCCCTCCACTTT.

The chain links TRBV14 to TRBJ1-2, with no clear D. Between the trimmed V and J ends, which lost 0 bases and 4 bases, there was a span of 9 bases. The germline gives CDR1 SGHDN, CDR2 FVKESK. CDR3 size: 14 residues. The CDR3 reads CASSQDWLSYGYTF. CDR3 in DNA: TGTGCCAGCAGCCAAGATTGGCTATCCTATGGCTACACCTTC.

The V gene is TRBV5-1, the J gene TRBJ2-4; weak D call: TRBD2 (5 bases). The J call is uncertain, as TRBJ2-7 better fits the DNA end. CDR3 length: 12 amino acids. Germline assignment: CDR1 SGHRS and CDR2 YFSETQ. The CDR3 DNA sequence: TGCGCCAGCAGCGGAGGTAAGGGCGAGCAGTACTTC. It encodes CASSGGKGEQYF.

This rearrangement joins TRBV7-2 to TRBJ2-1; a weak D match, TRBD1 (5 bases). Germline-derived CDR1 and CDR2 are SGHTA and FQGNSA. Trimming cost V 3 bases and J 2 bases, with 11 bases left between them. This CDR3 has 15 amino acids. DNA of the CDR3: TGTGCCAGCAGCTTCGCAGGGTCTCCCTACAATGAGCAGTTCTTC. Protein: CASSFAGSPYNEQFF.

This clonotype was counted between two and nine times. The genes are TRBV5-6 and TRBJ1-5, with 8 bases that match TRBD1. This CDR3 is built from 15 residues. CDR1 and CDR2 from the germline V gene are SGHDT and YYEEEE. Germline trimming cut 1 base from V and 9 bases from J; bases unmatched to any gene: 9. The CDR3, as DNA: TGTGCCAGCAGCTTGTTCGGGACAGGTGGTTCGCCCCAGCATTTT. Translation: CASSLFGTGGSPQHF.

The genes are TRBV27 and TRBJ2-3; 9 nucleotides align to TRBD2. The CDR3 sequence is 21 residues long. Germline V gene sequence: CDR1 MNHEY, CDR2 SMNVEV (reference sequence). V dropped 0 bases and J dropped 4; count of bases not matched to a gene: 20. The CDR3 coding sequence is TGTGCCAGCAGTTTATCGAGGGATCGAAGGATAGCGGGGGTTCACGCAGATACGCAGTATTTT. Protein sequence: CASSLSRDRRIAGVHADTQYF.

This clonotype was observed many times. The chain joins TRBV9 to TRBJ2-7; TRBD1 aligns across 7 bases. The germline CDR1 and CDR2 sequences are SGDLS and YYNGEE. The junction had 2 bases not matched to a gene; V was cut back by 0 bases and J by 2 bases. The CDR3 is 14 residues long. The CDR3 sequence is CASSVGTGTYEQYF. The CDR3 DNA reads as TGTGCCAGCAGCGTAGGGACAGGCACCTACGAGCAGTACTTC.

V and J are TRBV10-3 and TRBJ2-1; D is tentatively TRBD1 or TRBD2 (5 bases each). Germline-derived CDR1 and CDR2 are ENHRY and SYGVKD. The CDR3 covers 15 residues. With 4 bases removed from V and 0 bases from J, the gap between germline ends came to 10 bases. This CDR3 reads CAISGRGASYNEQFF. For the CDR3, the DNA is TGTGCCATCAGTGGTCGGGGCGCCTCCTACAATGAGCAGTTCTTC.

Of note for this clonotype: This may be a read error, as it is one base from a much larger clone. The CDR3 sequence is CACGTFDYGYTF. DNA for the CDR3: TGTGCCTGCGGGACATTTGACTATGGCTACACCTTC. The genes are TRBV27 and TRBJ1-2; D might be TRBD1 (6 bases). With 11 bases removed from V and 3 bases from J, the gap between germline ends came to 13 bases. Germline V CDR1 and CDR2: MNHEY, SMNVEV (reference sequence). The CDR3 totals 12 residues.

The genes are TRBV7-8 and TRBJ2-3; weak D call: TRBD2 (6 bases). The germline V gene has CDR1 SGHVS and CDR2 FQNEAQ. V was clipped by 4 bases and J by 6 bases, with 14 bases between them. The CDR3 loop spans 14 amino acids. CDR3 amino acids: CASSWGTHRDTQYF. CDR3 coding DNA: TGTGCCAGCAGCTGGGGGACTCATAGGGATACGCAGTATTTT.

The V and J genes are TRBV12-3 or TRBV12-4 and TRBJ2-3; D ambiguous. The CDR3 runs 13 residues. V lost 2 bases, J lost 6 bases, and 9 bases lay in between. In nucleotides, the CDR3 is TGTGCCAGCAGTTTAATACGGGCCGATACGCAGTATTTT. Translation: CASSLIRADTQYF.

In DNA, the CDR3 is TGTGCCAGCAGTGAAGCGGGACAGATGACCTATAATTCACCCCTCCACTTT. This codes for CASSEAGQMTYNSPLHF. V usage is TRBV2 and J usage is TRBJ1-6; 7 nucleotides agree with TRBD1. Germline CDR1 SNHLY, CDR2 FYNNEI. CDR3 length equals 17 residues. Trimming cost V 0 bases and J 2 bases; bases outside gene matches: 4.